Shown below are 27 T cell receptor beta chains from a single sample sequenced in a study of T cell responses to AZD1222 COVID-19 vaccine. Sequenced by immunoSEQ multiplex PCR; TCRdb stores in-frame clones only, minus some. The sample holds 20,000 to 25,000 clones, about 86% seen once. This specimen consisted of peripheral blood, obtained 28 days after the second AZD1222 dose. The source is an adult who received the AZD1222 COVID-19 vaccine.

This rearrangement joins TRBV2 to TRBJ2-6, with D tentatively TRBD2 (5 bases). Germline loops: CDR1 SNHLY, CDR2 FYNNEI. The CDR3 is 16 residues long. V dropped 6 bases and J dropped 0 bases, with 12 bases sitting between them. CDR3 sequence (DNA): TGTGCCAGCAGCGGACCTGAGGGCTCTGGGGCCAACGTCCTGACTTTC. Translating gives CASSGPEGSGANVLTF.

The chain recombines TRBV7-2 with TRBJ2-6, with D possibly being TRBD2 (5 bases). Trimming left V 5 bases short and J 0 bases short, with 8 bases between. This CDR3 has 15 residues. The V gene's germline CDR1 is SGHTA and CDR2 FQGNSA. CDR3 DNA sequence: TGTGCCAGCAGCGGGAGAAGCTCTGGGGCCAACGTCCTGACTTTC. Translating gives CASSGRSSGANVLTF.

The rearrangement uses TRBV5-1 and TRBJ2-1; D might be TRBD1 (5 bases). The CDR3 consists of 15 residues. Germline CDR1 is SGHRS and CDR2 is YFSETQ. V lost 0 bases and J 6 bases, leaving 13 bases between the germline ends. In DNA, the CDR3 is TGCGCCAGCAGCTTGGCCTTTGGTAGGGGCAATGAGCAGTTCTTC. It encodes CASSLAFGRGNEQFF. Drawing the rest from reference TRBV5-1 and TRBJ2-1, the complete variable domain is KAGVTQTPRYLIKTRGQQVTLSCSPISGHRSVSWYQQTPGQGLQFLFEYFSETQRNKGNFPGRFSGRQFSNSRSEMNVSTLELGDSALYLCASSLAFGRGNEQFFGPGTRLTVL.

A note on this clone: Sequence at one end of the junction differs from germline and may be a read error. V gene TRBV29-1 combines with J gene TRBJ1-1; 8 bases match TRBD1. Germline lookup yields CDR1 SQVTM and CDR2 ANQGSEA. This CDR3 is 13 amino acids long. CDR3 residues: CSAEGQGNPQAFF. The CDR3 DNA sequence: TGCAGCGCTGAAGGACAGGGTAACCCCCAAGCTTTCTTT.

V is TRBV29-1 and J is TRBJ2-7; D not resolved. Germline assignment: CDR1 SQVTM and CDR2 ANQGSEA. V lost 6 bases and J 2 bases, leaving 5 bases between the germline ends. The CDR3 sequence is 10 residues long. The CDR3 region is CSVMTYEQYF. CDR3 sequence (DNA): TGCAGCGTGATGACCTACGAGCAGTACTTC.

The chain combines TRBV28 with TRBJ2-1; the match to TRBD2 covers 9 bases. CDR1 and CDR2 from the germline V gene are MDHEN and SYDVKM. The J segment lost 7 bases and the V segment lost 8 bases, leaving 12 bases of the junction unmatched. CDR3 length equals 15 residues. The CDR3 loop is CASSAWASGANEQFF. CDR3 nucleotides: TGTGCCAGCTCCGCCTGGGCTAGCGGGGCAAATGAGCAGTTCTTC.

This clone came up a few times. The V gene is TRBV6-5, the J gene TRBJ2-2; 7 bases match TRBD1. In germline, CDR1 is MNHEY, CDR2 SVGAGI. The CDR3 has 15 amino acids. Losses at the gene ends were 6 bases for V and 2 bases for J; bases not matched to a gene: 6. CDR3 sequence reads: CASSRGQTNTGELFF. The CDR3 region has the DNA TGTGCCAGCAGCAGGGGACAGACTAACACCGGGGAGCTGTTTTTT.

The chain couples TRBV5-1 to TRBJ2-7; TRBD1 might be the D (6 bases). The CDR3 length is 14 residues. The germline gives CDR1 SGHRS, CDR2 YFSETQ. Trimming pared 6 bases from V and 4 bases from J, leaving 17 bases between. The CDR3 is CASKPLQGPYEQYF. The DNA for the CDR3 is TGCGCCAGCAAACCACTGCAGGGGCCTTACGAGCAGTACTTC.

J is TRBJ2-1 and V is TRBV19; 7 bases are a match to TRBD2. Trimming took 2 bases from V and 7 from J; bases not matched to a gene: 11. Germline CDR1 and CDR2: LNHDA and SQIVND (reference sequence). The CDR3 runs 16 residues. The CDR3 region has the DNA TGTGCCAGTAGTATAACAGCTAGCGGTCACAGGAATGAGCAGTTCTTC. Protein sequence: CASSITASGHRNEQFF. Using reference TRBV19 and TRBJ2-1 for the parts outside the CDR3, the full variable domain is DGGITQSPKYLFRKEGQNVTLSCEQNLNHDAMYWYRQDPGQGLRLIYYSQIVNDFQKGDIAEGYSVSREKKESFPLTVTSAQKNPTAFYLCASSITASGHRNEQFFGPGTRLTVL.

The chain employs TRBV7-8 and TRBJ1-2; D not certain. The germline V gene has CDR1 SGHVS and CDR2 FQNEAQ. The CDR3 runs to 16 residues. V shed 0 bases and J shed 4 bases, with 15 bases lying between them. The CDR3 DNA follows: TGTGCCAGCAGCTTAGCTTCCTTGAGAGGCTCCTATGGCTACACCTTC. Residues: CASSLASLRGSYGYTF.

This chain joins TRBV3-1 (or the pseudogene TRBV3-2) and TRBJ2-2; 7 bases fit TRBD1. The CDR3 loop spans 16 amino acids. The V gene end was trimmed by 4 bases and the J gene end by 4 bases; junction bases not matched to a gene: 9. Germline-derived CDR1 and CDR2 are LGHDT and YNNKEL (reference sequence). CDR3 amino acids: CASSPSSPGGTGELFF. CDR3 nucleotides: TGTGCCAGCAGCCCCTCGTCCCCAGGGGGCACCGGGGAGCTGTTTTTT.

This sequence joins TRBV3-1 (or the pseudogene TRBV3-2) and TRBJ2-1, with D unclear. The CDR3 runs 16 residues. Germline-derived CDR1 and CDR2 are LGHDT and YNNKEL (reference sequence). V was pared by 0 bases and J by 0 bases, with 9 bases between. CDR3 sequence: CASSQDPGYSYNEQFF. DNA of the CDR3: TGTGCCAGCAGCCAAGATCCCGGGTACTCCTACAATGAGCAGTTCTTC.

This rearrangement joins TRBV28 to TRBJ1-6, with 9 bases fitting TRBD1. CDR3 length: 18 amino acids. CDR1 and CDR2 from the germline V gene are MDHEN and SYDVKM. The V segment lost 3 bases and the J segment 8 bases; nucleotides outside the gene matches: 14. The DNA of the CDR3 is TGTGCCAGCAGTTTGCTGCGGGACAGGGAGATGGGGGATTCACCCCTCCACTTT. Amino acids: CASSLLRDREMGDSPLHF.

The V call is TRBV5-1, the J call TRBJ1-3; D is possibly TRBD1 (5 bases). CDR1 and CDR2 from the germline V gene are SGHRS and YFSETQ. This CDR3 has 15 residues. Trimming stripped 0 bases from V and 8 bases from J, with 15 bases between. The chain's CDR3 is CASSLEGRAADTIYF. The CDR3 DNA reads TGCGCCAGCAGCTTGGAGGGACGGGCCGCGGACACCATATATTTT.

The rearrangement uses TRBV30 and TRBJ1-2; D ambiguous. V gave up 3 bases and J gave up 1 base, with 9 bases separating them. The germline V gene encodes CDR1 GTSNPN and CDR2 SVGIG (reference sequence). The CDR3 extends over 13 amino acids. CDR3 sequence (DNA): TGTGCCTGGAGGGGAGGAGGTAACTATGGCTACACCTTC. Translated: CAWRGGGNYGYTF.

V and J are TRBV11-1 and TRBJ2-1, with D possibly TRBD2 on 6 matching bases. CDR1 and CDR2 (germline): SGHAT, FQDESV (reference sequence). Between the trimmed V and J ends, which lost 5 bases and 0 bases, there was a span of 14 bases. The CDR3 length is 16 residues. The CDR3 DNA reads as TGTGCCAGCAGCCCGCGGGACGGAAGCTCCTACAATGAGCAGTTCTTC. Protein product: CASSPRDGSSYNEQFF.

The V and J genes are TRBV3-1 (or the pseudogene TRBV3-2) and TRBJ2-1; the D is unclear. This CDR3 has 14 residues. From germline, CDR1 is LGHDT and CDR2 YNNKEL (reference sequence). V lost 3 bases to trimming and J lost 4 bases, with 10 bases between them. The CDR3 sequence: CASSHLRGYNEQFF. The DNA of the CDR3 is TGTGCCAGCAGCCATTTACGCGGATACAATGAGCAGTTCTTC.

This chain's CDR3 is CASSLAPQVNTEAFF. CDR3 DNA: TGTGCCAGCAGTTTAGCCCCCCAAGTGAACACTGAAGCTTTCTTT. This chain uses TRBV27 with TRBJ1-1; the D is unclear. This CDR3 has 15 residues. Deletions cut 2 bases from V and 0 bases from J, with 10 bases between. Per germline, CDR1 MNHEY and CDR2 SMNVEV (reference sequence).

The J gene is TRBJ2-3, the V gene TRBV27; 7 positions match TRBD2. After removal of 6 bases from V and 7 bases from J, the junction contained 7 bases not matched to a gene. CDR1 is MNHEY and CDR2 is SMNVEV in the germline V gene (reference sequence). The CDR3 runs to 13 residues. CDR3 loop: CASSRGEHNTQYF. CDR3 sequence (DNA): TGTGCCAGCAGCCGGGGGGAACATAATACGCAGTATTTT.

This chain connects TRBV7-2 to TRBJ1-4; TRBD1 might be the D (5 bases). The CDR3 totals 13 residues. Germline V CDR1 and CDR2: SGHTA, FQGNSA. Trimming shortened V by 6 bases and J by 10 bases, and 15 bases separated the two germline ends. This CDR3 is CASRESRRGKLFF. The CDR3 nucleotides read TGTGCCAGCAGAGAATCCCGTAGGGGAAAACTGTTTTTT.

This rearrangement joins TRBV19 to TRBJ1-4, with D hard to call. The germline V and J ends were trimmed by 4 bases and 8 bases, with 11 bases remaining between them. Germline CDR1 LNHDA, CDR2 SQIVND (reference sequence). This CDR3 region has 13 residues. The CDR3 DNA follows: TGTGCCAGTAGTACGCAAGGGAGGGAAAAACTGTTTTTT. As protein: CASSTQGREKLFF.

The gene calls are TRBV7-2 and TRBJ2-1, with 13 bases fitting TRBD2. The germline V gene encodes CDR1 SGHTA and CDR2 FQGNSA. V shed 4 bases and J 9 bases; nucleotides not matched to a gene: 18. The CDR3 length is 19 residues. The CDR3 DNA reads TGTGCCAGCAGCTCCTCAACCCATCTGGGACTAGCGGGATGGGTTGAGCAGTTCTTC. Protein product: CASSSSTHLGLAGWVEQFF.

The chain has TRBV19 and TRBJ2-1; the match to TRBD2 covers 7 bases. The CDR3 totals 17 residues. The germline V gene encodes CDR1 LNHDA and CDR2 SQIVND (reference sequence). Germline trimming cut 7 bases from V and 6 bases from J; bases unmatched to any gene: 18. The CDR3 DNA is TGTGCCAGTACTGGGGCTAGCGGCCTACCCTGGGGCAATGAGCAGTTCTTC. Its protein is CASTGASGLPWGNEQFF.

This clone was counted a single time. The chain uses TRBV2 and TRBJ2-7; either TRBD1 or TRBD2 may fit D (6 bases each). The CDR3 length is 12 residues. From germline, CDR1 is SNHLY and CDR2 FYNNEI. V shed 10 bases and J shed 3 bases, with 13 bases lying between them. The CDR3 is CATRQEGYEQYF. The CDR3 DNA is TGTGCCACAAGACAGGAGGGCTACGAGCAGTACTTC.

The chain recombines TRBV5-1 with TRBJ2-5; a weak D match, TRBD2 (6 bases). This CDR3 spans 15 amino acids. V lost 4 bases and J lost 4, with 17 bases in between. Germline-derived CDR1 and CDR2 are SGHRS and YFSETQ. CDR3 coding DNA: TGCGCCAGCAGCGGGGGGAGATTGGAGCGAGAGACCCAGTACTTC. It codes for CASSGGRLERETQYF.

The rearrangement links TRBV28 to TRBJ1-5; TRBD1 aligns across 10 bases. V was clipped by 6 bases and J by 8 bases; unmatched bases: 4. The CDR3 loop spans 13 amino acids. Per the germline V gene, CDR1 is MDHEN and CDR2 is SYDVKM. The CDR3 loop reads CASRTGGFEPQHF. The CDR3 region has the DNA TGTGCCAGCAGGACAGGGGGCTTTGAGCCCCAGCATTTT.

This clone has a single count. The chain couples TRBV18 to TRBJ2-1, with D possibly matching TRBD1 (5 bases). The CDR3 is 12 residues long. Trimming cost V 5 bases and J 6 bases, with 8 bases left between them. Germline-derived CDR1 and CDR2 are KGHSH and LQKENI. CDR3 DNA sequence: TGTGCCAGCTCATCAGGGCGCAATGAGCAGTTCTTC. It translates to CASSSGRNEQFF.